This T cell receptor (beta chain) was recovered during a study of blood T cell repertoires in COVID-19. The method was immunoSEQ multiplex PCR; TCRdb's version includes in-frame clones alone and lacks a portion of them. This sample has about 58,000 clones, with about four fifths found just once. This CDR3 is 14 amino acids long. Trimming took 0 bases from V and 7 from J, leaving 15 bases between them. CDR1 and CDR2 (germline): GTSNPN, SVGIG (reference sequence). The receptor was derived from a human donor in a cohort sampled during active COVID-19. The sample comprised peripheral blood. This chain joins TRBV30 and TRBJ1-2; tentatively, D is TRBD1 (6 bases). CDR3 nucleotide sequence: TGTGCCTGGAGTGTACAGGGAGGGAGGGGTGGCTACACCTTC. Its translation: CAWSVQGGRGGYTF.